This T cell receptor beta chain came from a study of cytomegalovirus exposure and HLA in healthy donors. Of note for this clone: Antigen specificity is unknown. A junction boundary mismatches the germline segment, possibly from a read error.

CDR3 size: 15 residues. CDR1 is GTSNPN and CDR2 is SVGIG in the germline V gene (reference sequence). Whole-study findings and limits: A few chains linked to CMV were shown in vitro to be specific for CMV antigens.

PCR involved 60 Vbeta and 13 Jbeta primers. Libraries were prepared by immunoSEQ multiplex PCR; TCRdb keeps only in-frame clonotypes and omits some of them. The sample has 150,000 or so clones, around four fifths seen once. Sequencing input: PBMCs. This sequence was found in a young woman in good health and CMV-seronegative. J is TRBJ2-3 and V is TRBV30; 8 bases agree with TRBD2. CDR3 bases: TGTGCCTGGAGTGCCCCAAGCGGGGGCCCCGGAGTAAAGTGTTTT. It translates to CAWSAPSGGPGVKCF.